This T cell receptor (beta chain) was profiled in a study of blood T cell repertoires in COVID-19. Looking at the study overall: COVID-19 samples from acute and convalescent phases originated in the United States, Italy and Spain. In each case, the material was cDNA or gDNA derived from T cells, B-cell-depleted T cells, or PBMCs.

In this sample, this clone turned up once. V dropped 1 base and J dropped 0; count of bases not matched to a gene: 2. The germline gives CDR1 SGHAT, CDR2 FQDESV (reference sequence). The CDR3 has 15 amino acids. A Seattle source enrolled patients during active infection and followed them longitudinally. Study processing details: Reference gene primers were amplified, and this amplification served to estimate nucleated cell counts. Assay used: immunoSEQ multiplex PCR; TCRdb lists only in-frame clones, some missing. For V, J and clone size, that table is used; D and trimming come from the DNA. The sample records 400,000 to 450,000 clones, around 89% being singletons.

The specimen sequenced was peripheral blood. The chain links TRBV11-1 to TRBJ2-7; 8 nucleotides agree with TRBD1. The sequence derives from a woman aged 50 to 65 with COVID-19, enrolled during active disease. The DNA of the CDR3 is TGTGCCAGCAGCTTAGGGACAGGGAGCTCCTACGAGCAGTACTTC. This sequence encodes CASSLGTGSSYEQYF.